This TCR beta chain was sequenced for a study of a mutant IDH1 vaccine in newly diagnosed glioma. For the study at large: Treated individuals were around 60% male and approximately 38% female, averaging roughly 43 years of age. Antecedent treatment encompassed radiotherapy, temozolomide, or their combination; the majority received both.

V shed 3 bases and J 7 bases; nucleotides not matched to a gene: 8. Germline V gene lookup returns CDR1 MGHRA and CDR2 YSYEKL. The CDR3 runs 14 residues. Sequencing was performed with immunoSEQ multiplex PCR; in TCRdb, only in-frame clones are kept and a portion is missing. The sample contains 45,000 to 65,000 clones, approximately 81% of which appear only once. Sample time point: baseline, week 1 (first vaccination visit). Treatment noted: pre-vaccination baseline after standard-of-care therapy. With regard to this clone: Its specificity is not known.

Findings and limits, study-wide: Top peripheral T cell clonotype shifts appeared unrelated to pseudoprogression.

The chain is built from TRBV4-1 and TRBJ1-1; 7 positions match TRBD1. The sequence derives from a man aged 18 to 30 with glioma. The sample in question was PBMCs, obtained from a glioma patient treated with radiotherapy, temozolomide or both. This CDR3 is CASSQATGVGEAFF. The CDR3 nucleotides are TGCGCCAGCAGCCAGGCTACAGGGGTTGGTGAAGCTTTCTTT.